This TCR beta chain was recorded in a study of T cell repertoires in cytomegalovirus infection. Study information: Through public TCR beta signatures, both CMV infection and matching HLA type were indicated.

TCRdb called the reads again in MiXCR, with one record for every CDR3 protein. Of 150,000 to 200,000 distinct CDR3 sequences detected, roughly 27% appear once; the ten largest clones hold roughly 31%. Study results and limitations: Based on cumulative public TCR beta family frequency, carriers of CMV plus the relevant HLA were identified. Predominance within the ex vivo response was attributable to HLA-C-restricted CMV-specific TCR beta clonotypes.

Judged by abundance, this clonotype is medium-sized (0.01 to 0.1%). Antigen unknown. The CDR3 runs to 15 residues. CDR1 is SGHTA and CDR2 is FQGNSA in the germline V gene. The ends lost 4 bases at V and 5 bases at J; junction bases unmatched: 7. The sample was PBMCs. The TCR comes from a human donor in good health (CMV status not recorded). Some clones in this sample may be carry-over from other donors' samples. The rearrangement joins TRBV7-2 to TRBJ2-4; 8 positions agree with TRBD1. The CDR3 sequence is CASSSGGKGENIQYF. DNA of the CDR3: TGTGCCAGCAGCTCAGGGGGCAAAGGGGAAAACATTCAGTACTTC.